The 28 T cell receptor beta chains listed next were all sequenced from one sample in a study of cytomegalovirus exposure and HLA in healthy donors. Primers: 60 Vbeta forward and 13 Jbeta reverse. Sequenced by immunoSEQ multiplex PCR; TCRdb stores in-frame clones only, minus some. The sample has about 130,000 clones, roughly four fifths seen once. Sequencing input: PBMCs. These receptor sequences come from a woman between 50 and 59 years old in good health and CMV-seropositive.

This clone appeared a few times. This sequence joins TRBV6-5 and TRBJ1-5, with TRBD1 matching over 9 bases. This CDR3 is built from 16 residues. Germline V gene lookup returns CDR1 MNHEY and CDR2 SVGAGI. V dropped 0 bases and J dropped 3; count of bases not matched to a gene: 3. The CDR3 reads CASSYSGQGTNQPQHF. In DNA form, the CDR3 reads TGTGCCAGCAGTTACTCGGGACAGGGTACCAATCAGCCCCAGCATTTT.

J is TRBJ2-2 and V is TRBV10-2; D possibly corresponds to TRBD2 (6 bases). The CDR3 loop spans 14 amino acids. V shed 7 bases and J shed 5 bases, with 14 bases lying between them. Germline-derived CDR1 and CDR2 are WSHSY and SAAADI. CDR3 sequence reads: CASNPGRGTGELFF. The CDR3 region has the DNA TGCGCCAGCAATCCAGGGCGGGGTACCGGGGAGCTGTTTTTT.

This rearrangement joins TRBV6-5 to TRBJ1-1; possibly TRBD1 for D (6 bases). The germline gives CDR1 MNHEY, CDR2 SVGAGI. CDR3 size: 15 residues. Trimming left V 3 bases short and J 3 bases short, with 14 bases between. CDR3: CASSYMGEGDTEAFF. Here the CDR3 DNA reads TGTGCCAGCAGTTATATGGGAGAGGGGGACACTGAAGCTTTCTTT.

This sequence joins TRBV15 and TRBJ2-1; no clear D gene. CDR1 and CDR2 (germline): LNHNV, YYDKDF (reference sequence). V shed 0 bases and J shed 1 base, with 19 bases lying between them. The CDR3 totals 19 residues. The CDR3 sequence: CATSRDPVLSYKSYNEQFF. The CDR3 DNA follows: TGTGCCACCAGCAGAGACCCCGTACTAAGCTACAAATCCTACAATGAGCAGTTCTTC.

This chain joins TRBV5-1 and TRBJ2-1; D is perhaps TRBD1 (6 bases). V lost 5 bases, J lost 0 bases, and 12 bases lay in between. The CDR3 spans 15 residues. CDR1 is SGHRS, CDR2 YFSETQ, per germline. The CDR3 reads CASSPGQTSYNEQFF. CDR3 sequence (DNA): TGCGCCAGCAGTCCCGGACAGACCTCCTACAATGAGCAGTTCTTC.

The rearrangement uses TRBV2 and TRBJ1-5; weak D call: TRBD1 (6 bases). Trimming cost V 4 bases and J 6 bases, with 13 bases left between them. The CDR3 is made up of 14 amino acids. Looked up from germline, CDR1 is SNHLY and CDR2 is FYNNEI. The CDR3 sequence: CASSGQGLSQPQHF. Written as DNA, the CDR3 is TGTGCCAGCAGTGGCCAGGGGCTCTCTCAGCCCCAGCATTTT. The variable domain in full, with the rest retrieved from reference TRBV2 and TRBJ1-5, is EPEVTQTPSHQVTQMGQEVILRCVPISNHLYFYWYRQILGQKVEFLVSFYNNEISEKSEIFDDQFSVERPDGSNFTLKIRSTKLEDSAMYFCASSGQGLSQPQHFGDGTRLSIL.

The rearrangement uses TRBV5-4 and TRBJ1-1; 7 bases are a match to TRBD1. The CDR3 covers 13 residues. Losses at the gene ends were 5 bases for V and 1 base for J; bases not matched to a gene: 2. The germline V gene encodes CDR1 SGHNT and CDR2 YYREEE (reference sequence). CDR3 residues: CASRQGGNTEAFF. CDR3 coding DNA: TGTGCCAGCAGGCAGGGGGGGAACACTGAAGCTTTCTTT.

The V gene is TRBV20-1, the J gene TRBJ1-2; tentative D call: TRBD1 (6 bases). Germline CDR1 DFQATT, CDR2 SNEGSKA (reference sequence). Deletions cut 6 bases from V and 4 bases from J, with 9 bases between. This CDR3 comprises 11 residues. The CDR3 bases are TGCAGTGCGGACAGTGGCTATGGCTACACCTTC. Protein sequence: CSADSGYGYTF.

To note about this clone: The same CDR3 also results from other DNA sequences found in this sample. The chain uses TRBV7-9 and TRBJ2-7; 7 nucleotides align to TRBD1. Germline V gene lookup returns CDR1 SEHNR and CDR2 FQNEAQ (reference sequence). This CDR3 region has 13 residues. V trimming: 4 bases; J trimming: 1 base; junction bases outside the gene matches: 1. The CDR3 is CASSSGGSYEQYF. The CDR3 DNA follows: TGTGCCAGCAGCTCAGGGGGTTCCTACGAGCAGTACTTC.

The chain has TRBV28 and TRBJ2-2, with D maybe TRBD2 (6 bases). V was pared by 6 bases and J by 6 bases, with 14 bases between. CDR3 length equals 14 residues. The germline V gene has CDR1 MDHEN and CDR2 SYDVKM. This CDR3 is CASSYLASAGELFF. DNA for the CDR3: TGTGCCAGCAGCTATCTAGCGTCGGCCGGGGAGCTGTTTTTT.

The chain links TRBV7-8 to TRBJ2-7; tentatively, D is TRBD2 (7 bases). There are 14 residues in the CDR3. The V end was cut by 8 bases, the J end by 2 bases, with 16 bases between. Germline V CDR1 and CDR2: SGHVS, FQNEAQ. The CDR3 DNA is TGTGCCAGCGTCCCCCTAGGGGGGGCCTACGAGCAGTACTTC. This encodes CASVPLGGAYEQYF.

The genes are TRBV6-1 and TRBJ1-1; D gene ambiguous. The CDR3 totals 13 residues. CDR1 MNHNS and CDR2 SASEGT come from the germline V gene. V gave up 1 base and J gave up 4 bases, with 7 bases separating them. CDR3 DNA: TGTGCCAGCAGTGAAGTCGTTAGCACTGAAGCTTTCTTT. Amino acids: CASSEVVSTEAFF.

V usage is TRBV2 and J usage is TRBJ2-5, with 14 nucleotides matching TRBD2. V lost 8 bases to trimming and J lost 4 bases; unmatched junction nucleotides: 3. The germline V gene has CDR1 SNHLY and CDR2 FYNNEI. This CDR3 comprises 14 residues. The CDR3 protein is CASGGTSGRETQYF. DNA of the CDR3: TGTGCCAGCGGGGGGACTAGCGGGAGAGAGACCCAGTACTTC.

The chain carries TRBV18 and TRBJ2-7, with D possibly being TRBD2 (6 bases). CDR3 length equals 14 residues. Trimming stripped 5 bases from V and 3 bases from J, with 14 bases between. In germline, CDR1 is KGHSH, CDR2 LQKENI. As DNA, the CDR3 is TGTGCCAGCTCATTTTCGGGGGACCGCTACGAGCAGTACTTC. Its protein product is CASSFSGDRYEQYF.

Remarks on this clone: This sample includes further DNA sequences coding for the same CDR3. The gene calls are TRBV9 and TRBJ2-5; no clear D gene. This CDR3 has 13 amino acids. V gave up 3 bases and J gave up 1 base, with 7 bases separating them. Germline V gene lookup returns CDR1 SGDLS and CDR2 YYNGEE. CDR3 sequence reads: CASSAGLQETQYF. The CDR3 coding sequence is TGTGCCAGCAGCGCAGGCCTCCAAGAGACCCAGTACTTC.

Concerning this clone itself: At one of its ends the junction is not consistent with the germline gene, which may arise from a read error. This CDR3 is also generated by other DNA sequences in the sample. The rearrangement joins TRBV18 to TRBJ1-1; TRBD1 might be the D (6 bases). Germline assignment: CDR1 KGHSH and CDR2 LQKENI. The CDR3 loop spans 14 amino acids. For the CDR3, the DNA is TGTGCCAGCTCACCACCGGGCAGGGGCACTGAAGCTTTCTTC. Translation: CASSPPGRGTEAFF.

The V gene is TRBV7-9, the J gene TRBJ1-4; maybe TRBD1 (5 bases). The CDR3 runs to 14 residues. Trimming stripped 3 bases from V and 11 bases from J, with 16 bases between. Germline V gene sequence: CDR1 SEHNR, CDR2 FQNEAQ (reference sequence). The CDR3 protein is CASSFLQASEKLFF. CDR3 DNA: TGTGCCAGCAGCTTCCTACAGGCCTCTGAGAAACTGTTTTTT.

This chain links TRBV15 with TRBJ1-1, with 7 bases that match TRBD1. The CDR3 sequence is 13 residues long. Germline loops: CDR1 LNHNV, CDR2 YYDKDF (reference sequence). The V and J ends lost 6 bases and 0 bases, in that order; junction bases with no gene match: 1. CDR3 region: CATRRGLNTEAFF. The CDR3 DNA follows: TGTGCCACCAGAAGGGGGCTGAACACTGAAGCTTTCTTT.

The V gene is TRBV7-3, the J gene TRBJ1-1; D gene unclear. Per germline, CDR1 SGHTA and CDR2 FQGTGA. CDR3 size: 14 residues. Trimming cost V 0 bases and J 5 bases, with 10 bases left between them. CDR3: CASSLTGRGTEAFF. Here the CDR3 DNA reads TGTGCCAGCAGCTTAACAGGGCGAGGGACTGAAGCTTTCTTT.

This clone was counted between two and nine times. This chain joins TRBV7-3 and TRBJ2-5, with a possible D match to TRBD1 (6 bases). Looked up from germline, CDR1 is SGHTA and CDR2 is FQGTGA. Trimming took 5 bases from V and 0 from J, leaving 7 bases between them. The CDR3 is made up of 13 amino acids. The CDR3 DNA is TGTGCCAGCAGCCAGGGGAACCAAGAGACCCAGTACTTC. Translating it yields CASSQGNQETQYF.

V and J are TRBV25-1 and TRBJ1-1, with 7 bases aligning to TRBD1. CDR1 and CDR2 from the germline V gene are MGHDK and SYGVNS. The length of the CDR3 is 16 residues. V dropped 3 bases and J dropped 4; count of bases not matched to a gene: 11. The CDR3 is CASSDRTGPGRTEAFF. CDR3 bases: TGTGCCAGCAGTGACCGGACAGGCCCCGGACGCACTGAAGCTTTCTTT.

The chain has TRBV5-6 and TRBJ1-2; D unclear. This CDR3 is built from 13 residues. Deletions cut 4 bases from V and 3 bases from J, with 10 bases between. CDR1 is SGHDT, CDR2 YYEEEE, per germline. The CDR3 DNA reads TGTGCCAGCAGCCCCGGGGAATACTATGGCTACACCTTC. Its translation: CASSPGEYYGYTF.

The V gene is TRBV28, the J gene TRBJ1-1, with 7 bases matching TRBD1. Germline lookup yields CDR1 MDHEN and CDR2 SYDVKM. This CDR3 region has 14 residues. J lost 4 bases, V lost 4 bases, and 6 bases had no gene match. CDR3: CASSSQGLITEAFF. In DNA form, the CDR3 reads TGTGCCAGCAGTTCACAGGGGCTGATCACTGAAGCTTTCTTT.

This clone was counted once. The CDR3 here is CASTRQSGSQYEQYF. In DNA form, the CDR3 reads TGTGCCAGCACCAGGCAAAGCGGGAGTCAGTACGAGCAGTACTTC. The V gene is TRBV7-2, the J gene TRBJ2-5; TRBD2 aligns across 8 bases. Matching the DNA end better, TRBJ2-7 makes the J call doubtful. This CDR3 is 15 amino acids long. CDR1 SGHTA and CDR2 FQGNSA come from the germline V gene.

The rearrangement joins TRBV18 to TRBJ1-2; tentatively, D is TRBD1 (6 bases). CDR1 KGHSH and CDR2 LQKENI come from the germline V gene. Trimming took 3 bases from V and 5 from J, leaving 16 bases between them. This CDR3 is 15 amino acids long. The DNA for the CDR3 is TGTGCCAGCTCACCGAATACGGGACAAACTTATGGCTACACCTTC. Translating gives CASSPNTGQTYGYTF.

J is TRBJ2-7 and V is TRBV28, with D uncertain. CDR3 length equals 14 residues. CDR1 MDHEN and CDR2 SYDVKM come from the germline V gene. V was clipped by 6 bases and J by 2 bases, with 14 bases between them. DNA for the CDR3: TGTGCCAGCAGATACGAAGGAACAGCCTACGAGCAGTACTTC. This encodes CASRYEGTAYEQYF.

This clone showed up just once. The genes are TRBV6-5 and TRBJ1-5, with D possibly being TRBD1 (6 bases). Germline CDR1 and CDR2: MNHEY and SVGAGI. Trimming shortened V by 0 bases and J by 6 bases, and 12 bases separated the two germline ends. The CDR3 sequence is 15 residues long. This CDR3 reads CASSYSRGGGQPQHF. The DNA of the CDR3 is TGTGCCAGCAGTTACTCGAGGGGGGGAGGTCAGCCCCAGCATTTT.

The rearrangement joins TRBV5-1 to TRBJ2-1; TRBD1 matches at 8 bases. The CDR3 contains 15 residues. The ends lost 3 bases at V and 3 bases at J; junction bases unmatched: 5. Per the germline V gene, CDR1 is SGHRS and CDR2 is YFSETQ. CDR3 coding DNA: TGCGCCAGCAGCTCCCAAGGACAGGGCTACAATGAGCAGTTCTTC. Its protein product is CASSSQGQGYNEQFF.